This TCR beta chain was documented in a study of cytomegalovirus exposure and HLA in healthy donors. Study outcomes and limitations: TCR beta chains numbering more than 150 were designated cytomegalovirus-associated.

PCR amplification relied on 60 Vbeta primers (plus 13 Jbeta primers). TCRdb's copy holds only in-frame clones and misses some; the assay was immunoSEQ multiplex PCR. The sample holds fewer than 200,000 clones, more than 70% seen once. Germline trimming cut 5 bases from V and 4 bases from J; bases unmatched to any gene: 9. The CDR3 runs 15 residues. Per germline, CDR1 SEHNR and CDR2 FQNEAQ (reference sequence). Note on this clone: No antigen is known for it.

J is TRBJ2-5 and V is TRBV7-9; 8 positions agree with TRBD2. The specimen sequenced was PBMCs. This TCR came from a girl aged 5 to 17 in good health and CMV-seronegative. This CDR3 is CASSQDPGGLETQYF. The CDR3, as DNA: TGTGCCAGCAGCCAGGACCCGGGGGGGCTAGAGACCCAGTACTTC.